This T cell receptor (beta chain) was documented in a study of CD8 T cells in Susac syndrome. Random hexamers were used to reverse transcribe an amount of about 0.45 to 1 ug RNA. Amplification of TCR beta CDR3 used immunoSEQ multiplex PCR across 54 Vbeta and 13 Jbeta. TCRdb called the immunoSEQ multiplex PCR reads again in MiXCR, with one record for every CDR3 protein. The sample carries some 200,000 distinct CDR3 sequences, 95% recorded once. Details on this clonotype: What it binds is not known.

The germline V gene has CDR1 SEHNR and CDR2 FQNEAQ (reference sequence). Trimming removed 7 bases from V and 9 bases from J, with 18 bases in between. The CDR3 is 13 residues long. Study-wide points: Across the total CD8+ repertoires, some 15 Susac-specific public clones were found. The CD8+ TEMRA repertoires yielded five such clones.

The specimen was CD8+ T cells from PBMCs. The clonotype was recovered from a human donor with Susac syndrome. The gene calls are TRBV7-9 and TRBJ1-2; D is undetermined. In DNA form, the CDR3 reads TGTGCCAGCAAGCAGTCCGGGTTCGGAAGCTACACCTTC. Amino acids: CASKQSGFGSYTF.